The clone carrying this T cell receptor (beta chain) was observed once. Both CD4+ and CD8+ T cells were negatively isolated, and TEMRA cells underwent FACS enrichment. RNA totalling roughly 0.45 to 1 ug underwent reverse transcription with random hexamers. Across 54 Vbeta and 13 Jbeta, immunoSEQ multiplex PCR amplified TCR beta CDR3. TCRdb called the immunoSEQ multiplex PCR reads again in MiXCR, with one record for every CDR3 protein. Seen here are under 80,000 distinct CDR3 sequences, 85% to 95% observed once, and the top ten hold roughly 0.5%. The source of the sample is a study of CD8 T cells in Susac syndrome. Per the germline V gene, CDR1 is LGHNA and CDR2 is YNFKEQ. The CDR3 runs 15 residues. V was shortened by 6 bases and J by 2 bases, with 14 bases between the two germline ends.

The rearrangement joins TRBV4-2 to TRBJ1-5, with D perhaps TRBD1 (5 bases). This clonotype was obtained from a human donor with Susac syndrome. The material sequenced was CD4+ T cells from PBMCs. The CDR3 DNA follows: TGTGCCAGCAGGCAGGGAAATTCCCGCAATCAGCCCCAGCATTTT. Its protein product is CASRQGNSRNQPQHF.